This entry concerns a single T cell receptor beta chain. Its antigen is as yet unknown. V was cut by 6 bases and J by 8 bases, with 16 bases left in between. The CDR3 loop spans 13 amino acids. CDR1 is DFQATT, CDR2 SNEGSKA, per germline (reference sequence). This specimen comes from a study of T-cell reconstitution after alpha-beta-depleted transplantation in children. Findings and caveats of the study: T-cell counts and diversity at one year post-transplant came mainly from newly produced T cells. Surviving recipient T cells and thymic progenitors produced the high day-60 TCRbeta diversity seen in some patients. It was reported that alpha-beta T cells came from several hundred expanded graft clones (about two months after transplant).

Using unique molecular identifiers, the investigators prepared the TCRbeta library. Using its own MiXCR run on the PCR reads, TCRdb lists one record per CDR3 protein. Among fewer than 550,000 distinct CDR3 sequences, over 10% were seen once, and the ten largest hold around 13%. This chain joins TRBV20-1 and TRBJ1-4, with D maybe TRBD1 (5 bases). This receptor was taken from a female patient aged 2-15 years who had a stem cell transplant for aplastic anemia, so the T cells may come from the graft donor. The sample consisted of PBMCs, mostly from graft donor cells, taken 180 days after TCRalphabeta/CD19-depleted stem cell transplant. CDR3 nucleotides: TGCAGTGCCTGGGGGGGAATAGAGGAAAAACTGTTTTTT. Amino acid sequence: CSAWGGIEEKLFF.